This T cell receptor beta chain was observed in a study of PD-1 blockade in classical Hodgkin lymphoma. Here immunoSEQ multiplex PCR was the method, and the copy in TCRdb shows in-frame clones only, minus some. This sample has just over 7,000 clones, with 70% to 90% found just once. Germline values: CDR1 SGHDT, CDR2 YYEEEE. This CDR3 has 13 amino acids. The V end was cut by 1 base, the J end by 5 bases, with 9 bases between. Relapse was seen in all patients after autologous stem cell transplantation, and brentuximab vedotin exposure was variable. This clonotype was obtained from a human donor with classical Hodgkin lymphoma. The chain has TRBV5-6 and TRBJ2-5; no clear D. Sequenced here: peripheral blood mononuclear cells (PBMCs), sampled at baseline. CDR3 sequence (DNA): TGTGCCAGCAGCTTGCGGACCGGGGAGACCCAGTACTTC. Its protein is CASSLRTGETQYF. The complete variable domain, with remaining parts taken from reference TRBV5-6 and TRBJ2-5, reads DAGVTQSPTHLIKTRGQQVTLRCSPKSGHDTVSWYQQALGQGPQFIFQYYEEEERQRGNFPDRFSGHQFPNYSSELNVNALLLGDSALYLCASSLRTGETQYFGPGTRLLVL.